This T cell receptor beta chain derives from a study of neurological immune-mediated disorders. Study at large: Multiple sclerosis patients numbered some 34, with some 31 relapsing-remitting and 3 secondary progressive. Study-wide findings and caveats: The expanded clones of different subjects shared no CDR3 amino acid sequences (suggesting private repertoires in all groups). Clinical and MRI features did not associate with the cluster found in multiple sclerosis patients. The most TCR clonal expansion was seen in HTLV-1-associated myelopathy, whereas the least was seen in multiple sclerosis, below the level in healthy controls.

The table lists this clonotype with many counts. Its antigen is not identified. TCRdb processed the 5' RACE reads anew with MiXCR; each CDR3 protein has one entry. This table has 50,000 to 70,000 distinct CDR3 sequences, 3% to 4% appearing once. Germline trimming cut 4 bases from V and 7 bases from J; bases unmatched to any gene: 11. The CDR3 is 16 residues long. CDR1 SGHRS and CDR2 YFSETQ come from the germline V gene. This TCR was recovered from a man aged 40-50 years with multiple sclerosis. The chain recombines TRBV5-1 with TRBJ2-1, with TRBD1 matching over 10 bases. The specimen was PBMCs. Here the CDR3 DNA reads TGCGCCAGCAGCCCGGAACCGGGACAGGGGTGGAATGAGCAGTTCTTC. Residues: CASSPEPGQGWNEQFF. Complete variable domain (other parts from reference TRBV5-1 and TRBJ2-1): KAGVTQTPRYLIKTRGQQVTLSCSPISGHRSVSWYQQTPGQGLQFLFEYFSETQRNKGNFPGRFSGRQFSNSRSEMNVSTLELGDSALYLCASSPEPGQGWNEQFFGPGTRLTVL.